Each of the 13 T cell receptor beta chains below was sequenced from the same sample in a study of cytomegalovirus exposure and HLA in healthy donors. In the PCR, 60 Vbeta and 13 Jbeta primers were used. Here immunoSEQ multiplex PCR was the method, and the copy in TCRdb shows in-frame clones only, minus some. Found here are 90,000 to 130,000 clones, about 61% of them singletons; the top ten hold 2.2%. The specimen was PBMCs. Receptors originate from a woman aged 25 to 39 in good health and CMV-seronegative.

J is TRBJ1-1 and V is TRBV5-1; 9 bases agree with TRBD1. CDR1 SGHRS and CDR2 YFSETQ come from the germline V gene. With V trimmed by 2 bases and J by 5 bases, 4 bases remained unmatched. The CDR3 has 14 amino acids. The CDR3 reads CASSLDGQGTEAFF. The DNA of the CDR3 is TGCGCCAGCAGCTTAGATGGACAGGGGACTGAAGCTTTCTTT. Based on the CDR3 plus reference TRBV5-1 and TRBJ1-1, the full variable domain is KAGVTQTPRYLIKTRGQQVTLSCSPISGHRSVSWYQQTPGQGLQFLFEYFSETQRNKGNFPGRFSGRQFSNSRSEMNVSTLELGDSALYLCASSLDGQGTEAFFGQGTRLTVV.

The chain links TRBV6-1 to TRBJ2-2; weak D call: TRBD1 (6 bases). The CDR3 is 11 residues long. V was trimmed by 7 bases and J by 9 bases, leaving 9 bases between them. CDR1 is MNHNS and CDR2 is SASEGT in the germline V gene. The chain's CDR3 is CASTRGWELFF. The CDR3 nucleotides read TGTGCCAGCACCAGGGGCTGGGAGCTGTTTTTT.

The chain has TRBV6-6 and TRBJ2-5, with 8 bases aligning to TRBD2. This CDR3 contains 14 residues. With V trimmed by 2 bases and J by 5 bases, 4 bases remained unmatched. From germline, CDR1 is MNHNY and CDR2 SVGAGI (reference sequence). The CDR3 is CASSYGGGKETQYF. The CDR3 nucleotides read TGTGCCAGCAGTTACGGCGGGGGGAAGGAGACCCAGTACTTC.

The chain is built from TRBV5-6 and TRBJ1-5; 8 positions match TRBD1. This CDR3 is 14 amino acids long. Germline assignment: CDR1 SGHDT and CDR2 YYEEEE. J gave up 5 bases and V 3 bases, and 4 bases lay outside the gene matches. CDR3 sequence (DNA): TGTGCCAGCAGCTCGTGGACAGGGCATCAGCCCCAGCATTTT. It encodes CASSSWTGHQPQHF.

The chain recombines TRBV30 with TRBJ2-7, with D possibly TRBD1 on 5 matching bases. This CDR3 contains 16 residues. Germline V lookup: CDR1 GTSNPN, CDR2 SVGIG (reference sequence). V dropped 4 bases and J dropped 0 bases, with 19 bases sitting between them. Here the CDR3 DNA reads TGTGCCTGGACAGTCCCCGGCAACAGGTACTCCTACGAGCAGTACTTC. Translation gives CAWTVPGNRYSYEQYF.

This chain's CDR3 is CARKGRGRCGYTF. The CDR3 DNA is TGTGCCAGAAAGGGTAGGGGGCGGTGTGGCTACACCTTC. The rearrangement joins TRBV5-3 to TRBJ1-2; 7 bases are a match to TRBD1. TRBV5-3 is an ORF, and what it does is uncertain. This CDR3 comprises 13 residues. With 6 bases clipped from V and 7 bases from J, the junction kept 9 bases outside the gene matches.

The gene calls are TRBV11-2 and TRBJ2-7; 10 bases map to TRBD2. This CDR3 is 15 amino acids long. CDR1 SGHAT and CDR2 FQNNGV come from the germline V gene. V lost 3 bases and J lost 1; bases outside the gene matches: 3. The CDR3 region has the DNA TGTGCCAGCAGCTTGGGGACTAGCGCATCCTACGAGCAGTACTTC. Encoded protein: CASSLGTSASYEQYF.

The chain has TRBV9 and TRBJ2-1; D is possibly TRBD2 (6 bases). Trimming cost V 0 bases and J 0 bases, with 7 bases left between them. The CDR3 runs 15 residues. CDR1 is SGDLS, CDR2 YYNGEE, per germline. This CDR3 is CASSVGGDSYNEQFF. In nucleotides, the CDR3 is TGTGCCAGCAGCGTAGGCGGGGACTCCTACAATGAGCAGTTCTTC. Complete variable domain (other parts from reference TRBV9 and TRBJ2-1): DSGVTQTPKHLITATGQRVTLRCSPRSGDLSVYWYQQSLDQGLQFLIQYYNGEERAKGNILERFSAQQFPDLHSELNLSSLELGDSALYFCASSVGGDSYNEQFFGPGTRLTVL.

This rearrangement joins TRBV7-2 to TRBJ2-5, with no clear D. The V gene's germline CDR1 is SGHTA and CDR2 FQGNSA. V lost 2 bases, J lost 1 base, and 8 bases lay in between. This CDR3 has 14 amino acids. CDR3 bases: TGTGCCAGCAGCTTACGTCGGAGCCAAGAGACCCAGTACTTC. It translates to CASSLRRSQETQYF.

The chain is built from TRBV4-1 and TRBJ1-1; the match to TRBD1 covers 9 bases. V lost 4 bases to trimming and J lost 4 bases; unmatched junction nucleotides: 10. This CDR3 spans 16 amino acids. Germline V gene lookup returns CDR1 MGHRA and CDR2 YSYEKL. The CDR3 here is CASSRLGQGMITEAFF. The DNA of the CDR3 is TGCGCCAGCAGCCGCTTGGGACAGGGAATGATCACTGAAGCTTTCTTT.

The J gene is TRBJ2-3, the V gene TRBV5-4; 8 bases align to TRBD2. The V gene's germline CDR1 is SGHNT and CDR2 YYREEE (reference sequence). J lost 2 bases, V lost 0 bases, and 5 bases had no gene match. This CDR3 comprises 16 residues. The CDR3 coding sequence is TGTGCCAGCAGCTTGGGAGGGACTAGTTACACAGATACGCAGTATTTT. Encoded protein: CASSLGGTSYTDTQYF.

The CDR3 reads CASSLVGGRGEQFF. In DNA form, the CDR3 reads TGTGCCAGCAGCTTAGTGGGGGGAAGGGGTGAGCAGTTCTTC. The chain is built from TRBV7-3 and TRBJ2-1; the D gene is possibly TRBD2 (6 bases). The CDR3 spans 14 residues. The V end was cut by 2 bases, the J end by 9 bases, with 14 bases between. Germline values: CDR1 SGHTA, CDR2 FQGTGA.

The J gene is TRBJ2-2, the V gene TRBV6-5, with 8 bases lining up with TRBD1. Germline lookup yields CDR1 MNHEY and CDR2 SVGAGI. J gave up 3 bases and V 4 bases, and 7 bases lay outside the gene matches. The CDR3 runs to 16 residues. The CDR3 sequence is CASSSRQGLDTGELFF. The CDR3 nucleotides read TGTGCCAGCAGTTCCAGACAGGGGCTAGACACCGGGGAGCTGTTTTTT.